Each of the 24 T cell receptor beta chains below was sequenced from the same sample in a study of cytotoxic CD8 clonotypes in ibrutinib-treated CLL. The data were produced by immunoSEQ multiplex PCR, yet TCRdb's version contains in-frame clones alone and is incomplete. The sample yields 330,000 or so clones, 67% seen once. Sample: PBMCs, taken after 36 months of ibrutinib treatment. The origin of the receptors is a human donor with chronic lymphocytic leukemia.

The chain has TRBV10-3 and TRBJ2-7; D remains ambiguous. The V gene lost 3 bases and the J gene lost 5 bases, with 11 bases spanning the gap. The CDR3 length is 13 residues. The germline CDR1 and CDR2 sequences are ENHRY and SYGVKD. The CDR3 spells CAISDNAVHEQYF. The CDR3 coding sequence is TGTGCCATCAGTGACAACGCGGTCCACGAGCAGTACTTC.

J is TRBJ2-5 and V is TRBV2; weak D call: TRBD2 (6 bases). CDR1 and CDR2 from the germline V gene are SNHLY and FYNNEI. The CDR3 runs to 13 residues. V lost 6 bases and J lost 3, with 11 bases in between. CDR3 DNA: TGTGCCAGCAGCATCTGGGGGGAAGAGACCCAGTACTTC. It translates to CASSIWGEETQYF.

This clone was detected only a few times. The CDR3 here is CASSLSANTEAFF. The CDR3 DNA reads as TGTGCCAGCAGCTTATCCGCAAACACTGAAGCTTTCTTT. V is TRBV11-2 and J is TRBJ1-1; D is unresolved. The CDR3 consists of 13 residues. V shed 2 bases and J shed 2 bases, with 6 bases lying between them. The V gene's germline CDR1 is SGHAT and CDR2 FQNNGV.

The table lists this clone with a count of one. The CDR3 loop is CSVRPSGTGKAYGYTF. CDR3 sequence (DNA): TGCAGCGTGAGACCATCCGGGACAGGCAAAGCCTATGGCTACACCTTC. The chain uses TRBV29-1 and TRBJ1-2; 8 bases align to TRBD1. The V segment lost 6 bases and the J segment 4 bases; nucleotides outside the gene matches: 16. The CDR3 runs 16 residues. Germline loops: CDR1 SQVTM, CDR2 ANQGSEA.

In this sample, this clone turned up once. The CDR3 bases are TGTGCCAGCTCACCACCCCTGGAGACCCAGTACTTC. Its translation: CASSPPLETQYF. The rearrangement uses TRBV18 and TRBJ2-5; D is unclear. From germline, CDR1 is KGHSH and CDR2 LQKENI. The CDR3 runs to 12 residues. The ends were cut back, 0 bases at V and 5 bases at J, with 4 bases in the middle.

The chain carries TRBV14 and TRBJ1-4; D is ambiguous. Germline V gene lookup returns CDR1 SGHDN and CDR2 FVKESK. There are 15 residues in the CDR3. With 6 bases removed from V and 2 bases from J, the gap between germline ends came to 13 bases. The chain's CDR3 is CASSLTAETNEKLFF. The DNA for the CDR3 is TGTGCCAGCAGTCTAACCGCGGAGACTAATGAAAAACTGTTTTTT.

V is TRBV7-6 and J is TRBJ2-7; 9 nucleotides align to TRBD1. With 0 bases clipped from V and 6 bases from J, the junction kept 18 bases outside the gene matches. Germline CDR1 reads SGHVS; CDR2 reads FNYEAQ. The length of the CDR3 is 19 residues. For the CDR3, the DNA is TGTGCCAGCAGCTTAGCGCGAGGGGACAGGGCTCCTCCCGGAGGCGAGCAGTACTTC. Its protein product is CASSLARGDRAPPGGEQYF.

Note on this clone: In the same sample, other DNA sequences code for this CDR3. The gene calls are TRBV7-2 and TRBJ2-7, with D unclear. Germline loops: CDR1 SGHTA, CDR2 FQGNSA. The CDR3 is 14 amino acids. The germline V and J ends were trimmed by 1 base and 0 bases, with 7 bases remaining between them. The CDR3 loop reads CASSLVGSSYEQYF. As DNA, the CDR3 is TGTGCCAGCAGCTTAGTTGGAAGCTCCTACGAGCAGTACTTC.

DNA for the CDR3: TGTGCCAGCAGCCCCCGAGGGGTAGGCGGACAAGAGACCCAGTACTTC. The encoded protein is CASSPRGVGGQETQYF. This chain joins TRBV9 and TRBJ2-5; D may match TRBD1 or TRBD2 (5 bases each). This CDR3 is 16 amino acids long. Germline lookup yields CDR1 SGDLS and CDR2 YYNGEE. V lost 4 bases and J lost 2, with 18 bases in between. Using reference TRBV9 and TRBJ2-5 for the parts outside the CDR3, the full variable domain is DSGVTQTPKHLITATGQRVTLRCSPRSGDLSVYWYQQSLDQGLQFLIQYYNGEERAKGNILERFSAQQFPDLHSELNLSSLELGDSALYFCASSPRGVGGQETQYFGPGTRLLVL.

This clone was seen a handful of times. The same CDR3 is also encoded by other DNA sequences in this sample. The rearrangement joins TRBV18 to TRBJ2-5, with D uncertain. CDR3 length equals 12 residues. Trimming pared 2 bases from V and 5 bases from J, leaving 6 bases between. Germline assignment: CDR1 KGHSH and CDR2 LQKENI. For the CDR3, the DNA is TGTGCCAGCTCACCAACTGTCGAGACCCAGTACTTC. Translating gives CASSPTVETQYF. Full variable domain (rest looked up from reference TRBV18 and TRBJ2-5): NAGVMQNPRHLVRRRGQEARLRCSPMKGHSHVYWYRQLPEEGLKFMVYLQKENIIDESGMPKERFSAEFPKEGPSILRIQQVVRGDSAAYFCASSPTVETQYFGPGTRLLVL.

V is TRBV19 and J is TRBJ1-2, with 7 bases matching TRBD1. This CDR3 contains 14 residues. Trimming at V came to 6 bases and at J to 0 bases, leaving 4 bases not matched to a gene. Germline CDR1 is LNHDA and CDR2 is SQIVND (reference sequence). The CDR3 loop is CASRIGQANYGYTF. Here the CDR3 DNA reads TGTGCCAGTAGGATCGGACAGGCTAACTATGGCTACACCTTC.

This clone was counted between two and nine times. The V call is TRBV6-5, the J call TRBJ1-4; unclear D gene. The CDR3 runs 14 residues. Looked up from germline, CDR1 is MNHEY and CDR2 is SVGAGI. The V gene lost 5 bases and the J gene lost 8 bases, with 15 bases spanning the gap. The CDR3 nucleotides are TGTGCCAGCAGTGAAGGCCCCACGAAGGAAAAACTGTTTTTT. Residues: CASSEGPTKEKLFF.

The rearrangement joins TRBV9 to TRBJ1-6; no definite D call. V was pared by 4 bases and J by 6 bases, with 11 bases between. This CDR3 comprises 14 residues. Germline-derived CDR1 and CDR2 are SGDLS and YYNGEE. This CDR3 reads CASSQDGVNSPLHF. CDR3 coding DNA: TGTGCCAGCAGCCAGGACGGCGTTAATTCACCCCTCCACTTT. Full variable domain (rest looked up from reference TRBV9 and TRBJ1-6): DSGVTQTPKHLITATGQRVTLRCSPRSGDLSVYWYQQSLDQGLQFLIQYYNGEERAKGNILERFSAQQFPDLHSELNLSSLELGDSALYFCASSQDGVNSPLHFGNGTRLTVT.

The chain carries TRBV20-1 and TRBJ2-7; perhaps TRBD1 as D (6 bases). V lost 2 bases, J lost 9 bases, and 11 bases lay in between. The CDR3 loop spans 11 amino acids. The germline V gene has CDR1 DFQATT and CDR2 SNEGSKA (reference sequence). This CDR3 is CSARPTGSQYF. The DNA for the CDR3 is TGCAGTGCTAGACCTACAGGGTCGCAGTACTTC.

The CDR3 coding sequence is TGCGCCAGCAGCCCCTGGACTAGCGCGGGCGAGCAGTACTTC. Its translation is CASSPWTSAGEQYF. The V and J genes are TRBV4-1 and TRBJ2-7, with 9 bases fitting TRBD2. J was trimmed by 6 bases and V by 4 bases; bases with no gene match: 7. The CDR3 has 14 amino acids. The V gene's germline CDR1 is MGHRA and CDR2 YSYEKL.

The chain has TRBV7-2 and TRBJ2-7, with a tentative D call TRBD2 (5 bases). The DNA end is more similar to TRBJ2-5, so the J call may be wrong. This CDR3 is 12 amino acids long. Germline V lookup: CDR1 SGHTA, CDR2 FQGNSA. The CDR3 region is CASSGWRETQYF. The CDR3 bases are TGTGCCAGCAGCGGATGGAGGGAGACCCAGTACTTC.

This clone has more than one count but fewer than ten. The chain employs TRBV7-8 and TRBJ2-1, with D maybe TRBD1 (5 bases). Germline CDR1 and CDR2: SGHVS and FQNEAQ. This CDR3 region has 13 residues. Trimming shortened V by 3 bases and J by 8 bases, and 11 bases separated the two germline ends. CDR3 sequence: CASSFLGPDEQFF. The CDR3 DNA is TGTGCCAGCAGCTTCCTGGGGCCTGATGAGCAGTTCTTC.

This clone was observed a single time. This sequence joins TRBV4-1 and TRBJ2-5, with 10 nucleotides matching TRBD2. V was pared by 2 bases and J by 5 bases, with 8 bases of the junction left unmatched. This CDR3 region has 16 residues. Germline CDR1 and CDR2: MGHRA and YSYEKL. CDR3 in DNA: TGCGCCAGCAGCCAACTCCAGCGGGGGGGCCGGGAGACCCAGTACTTC. As protein: CASSQLQRGGRETQYF.

The chain has TRBV4-1 and TRBJ2-2; possibly TRBD1 for D (6 bases). CDR3 length: 15 amino acids. Per the germline V gene, CDR1 is MGHRA and CDR2 is YSYEKL. Trimming removed 2 bases from V and 6 bases from J, with 13 bases in between. The CDR3 coding sequence is TGCGCCAGCAGCCAATTCGCAGGGGATCCCGGGGAGCTGTTTTTT. Amino acids: CASSQFAGDPGELFF.

This clone was counted a few times. J is TRBJ1-1 and V is TRBV15; D remains ambiguous. Germline lookup yields CDR1 LNHNV and CDR2 YYDKDF (reference sequence). Trimming left V 3 bases short and J 1 base short, with 6 bases between. This CDR3 region has 13 residues. The CDR3 here is CATSRGKNTEAFF. DNA of the CDR3: TGTGCCACCAGCAGGGGCAAGAACACTGAAGCTTTCTTT.

A few counts support this clone. V usage is TRBV2 and J usage is TRBJ2-7; possibly TRBD1 for D (5 bases). Germline CDR1 reads SNHLY; CDR2 reads FYNNEI. The ends were cut back, 4 bases at V and 5 bases at J, with 9 bases in the middle. CDR3 length equals 12 residues. The CDR3 DNA sequence: TGTGCCAGCAGTGTACAGGCCCACGAGCAGTACTTC. It encodes CASSVQAHEQYF.

This clone appeared a few times. The chain is built from TRBV19 and TRBJ1-2, with 7 bases identical to TRBD1. Germline V CDR1 and CDR2: LNHDA, SQIVND (reference sequence). The junction had 8 bases not matched to a gene; V was cut back by 7 bases and J by 0 bases. This CDR3 comprises 15 residues. CDR3 in amino acids: CASKQPGQPNYGYTF. The CDR3 DNA reads TGTGCCAGTAAACAACCGGGACAGCCTAACTATGGCTACACCTTC. Full variable domain (missing parts from reference TRBV19 and TRBJ1-2): DGGITQSPKYLFRKEGQNVTLSCEQNLNHDAMYWYRQDPGQGLRLIYYSQIVNDFQKGDIAEGYSVSREKKESFPLTVTSAQKNPTAFYLCASKQPGQPNYGYTFGSGTRLTVV.

The chain links TRBV5-1 to TRBJ2-7; D possibly corresponds to TRBD2 (6 bases). CDR3 size: 15 residues. Germline CDR1 and CDR2: SGHRS and YFSETQ. Trimming cost V 0 bases and J 3 bases, with 13 bases left between them. The CDR3 loop reads CASSLGGGKLYEQYF. CDR3 nucleotide sequence: TGCGCCAGCAGCTTGGGTGGCGGGAAGCTCTACGAGCAGTACTTC.

This clone appeared a few times. This chain uses TRBV28 with TRBJ1-5, with D perhaps TRBD1 (5 bases). Germline-derived CDR1 and CDR2 are MDHEN and SYDVKM. Trimming shortened V by 6 bases and J by 2 bases, and 11 bases separated the two germline ends. The CDR3 has 14 residues. CDR3 DNA sequence: TGTGCCAGCAGGGGGGAGGTGCGCAATCAGCCCCAGCATTTT. This translates into CASRGEVRNQPQHF.